The 25 T cell receptor beta chains below come from one sample, sequenced in a study of blood T cells in healthy people across ages. Primers used in a second PCR of roughly 7 to 11 cycles were a sample-barcoded 5' primer and a J-beta primer mix. Each CDR3 protein is one row after TCRdb ran MiXCR on the 5' RACE reads. Among around 1,100,000 distinct CDR3 sequences listed, more than 30% were seen once. The specimen was blood. The receptors were gathered from a man younger than 30 in good health.

The chain has TRBV9 and TRBJ2-6; D is unresolved. Germline V gene sequence: CDR1 SGDLS, CDR2 YYNGEE. Deletions cut 2 bases from V and 2 bases from J, with 11 bases between. The CDR3 covers 16 residues. The CDR3 coding sequence is TGTGCCAGCAGCGTCCTTGGGTACACTGGGGCCAACGTCCTGACTTTC. Translating it yields CASSVLGYTGANVLTF.

This clonotype turned up a few times. This chain links TRBV20-1 with TRBJ1-2; D is ambiguous. Trimming took 0 bases from V and 8 from J, leaving 13 bases between them. The CDR3 is made up of 13 amino acids. CDR1 is DFQATT and CDR2 is SNEGSKA in the germline V gene (reference sequence). For the CDR3, the DNA is TGCAGTGCTAGAGAGAAGGGCTTGAGGGGCTACACCTTC. It translates to CSAREKGLRGYTF.

Written as DNA, the CDR3 is TGTGCCAGCAGCTTAGAGGTTTGGGACCGCTCCTACGAGCAGTACTTC. Amino acids: CASSLEVWDRSYEQYF. The V gene is TRBV11-2, the J gene TRBJ2-4; either TRBD1 or TRBD2 may fit D (5 bases each). The end of the DNA is better explained by TRBJ2-7, so the J call may be wrong. The CDR3 is made up of 16 amino acids. Germline CDR1 and CDR2: SGHAT and FQNNGV.

This clonotype was seen only a few times. The chain carries TRBV9 and TRBJ2-2, with a weak D call TRBD1 (7 bases). Trimming took 4 bases from V and 2 from J, leaving 18 bases between them. Germline values: CDR1 SGDLS, CDR2 YYNGEE. The CDR3 spans 17 residues. CDR3 sequence reads: CASSPTAGQLNTGELFF. The DNA for the CDR3 is TGTGCCAGCAGCCCCACCGCGGGACAGTTAAACACCGGGGAGCTGTTTTTT.

The V gene is TRBV20-1, the J gene TRBJ1-5, with TRBD1 identical over 7 bases. With 6 bases clipped from V and 6 bases from J, the junction kept 8 bases outside the gene matches. The CDR3 runs 13 residues. Germline V lookup: CDR1 DFQATT, CDR2 SNEGSKA (reference sequence). CDR3 in DNA: TGCAGTGCGAAGGGGACAGTCGCTCAGCCCCAGCATTTT. It is translated as CSAKGTVAQPQHF.

A word on this clonotype: This may stem from a read error, because a much larger clone lies one nucleotide away. The gene calls are TRBV5-1 and TRBJ2-7; 7 nucleotides match TRBD2. Trimming at V came to 1 base and at J to 7 bases, leaving 11 bases not matched to a gene. The germline V gene has CDR1 SGHRS and CDR2 YFSETQ. This CDR3 comprises 15 residues. The CDR3 is CASSLQSSGINEQYF. The CDR3 DNA reads as TGCGCCAGCAGCTTGCAGTCTAGCGGTATCAATGAGCAGTACTTC.

This clonotype has more than one count but fewer than ten. This sequence joins TRBV12-5 and TRBJ2-3, with TRBD2 identical over 8 bases. V was clipped by 3 bases and J by 0 bases; unmatched bases: 14. CDR3 size: 19 residues. Looked up from germline, CDR1 is LGHNT and CDR2 is FRNRAP. The CDR3 coding sequence is TGTGCTAGTGGTTTCGGGGAAGGCGGGGGGACCCCTAGCACAGATACGCAGTATTTT. Its translation: CASGFGEGGGTPSTDTQYF.

This sequence joins TRBV29-1 and TRBJ2-7; D is undetermined. The CDR3 contains 11 residues. Deletions cut 4 bases from V and 0 bases from J, with 4 bases between. The germline V gene encodes CDR1 SQVTM and CDR2 ANQGSEA. For the CDR3, the DNA is TGCAGCGTTGGACACTCCTACGAGCAGTACTTC. This sequence encodes CSVGHSYEQYF.

J is TRBJ2-3 and V is TRBV5-6, with TRBD2 matching 7 bases. This CDR3 is built from 17 residues. V lost 4 bases and J lost 4; bases outside the gene matches: 15. Germline V lookup: CDR1 SGHDT, CDR2 YYEEEE. CDR3 DNA: TGTGCCAGCAGCCTTCCTACCCCCCGACTAGCTTCAGATACGCAGTATTTT. It specifies CASSLPTPRLASDTQYF.

This sequence joins TRBV6-5 and TRBJ1-1; weak D call: TRBD1 (5 bases). V lost 6 bases and J 5 bases, leaving 13 bases between the germline ends. Germline V gene lookup returns CDR1 MNHEY and CDR2 SVGAGI. The CDR3 has 13 amino acids. CDR3 bases: TGTGCCAGCAGGCCGGGGCTTTCGACTGAAGCTTTCTTT. It encodes CASRPGLSTEAFF.

The genes are TRBV20-1 and TRBJ1-4; D may be TRBD1 (5 bases). Germline-derived CDR1 and CDR2 are DFQATT and SNEGSKA (reference sequence). V lost 0 bases to trimming and J lost 10 bases, with 15 bases between them. The CDR3 totals 14 residues. The CDR3 spells CSARDREGGGKLFF. DNA for the CDR3: TGCAGTGCTAGAGACAGGGAAGGAGGAGGAAAACTGTTTTTT.

The chain combines TRBV27 with TRBJ1-1; D perhaps matches TRBD1 (5 bases). The V gene's germline CDR1 is MNHEY and CDR2 SMNVEV (reference sequence). The CDR3 runs to 14 residues. Trimming pared 8 bases from V and 4 bases from J, leaving 17 bases between. CDR3 coding DNA: TGTGCCAGCCGCCTCTCAGGGAAGAGCACTGAAGCTTTCTTT. Protein: CASRLSGKSTEAFF.

This clonotype turned up a few times. The rearrangement uses TRBV7-2 and TRBJ2-5, with D perhaps matching TRBD2 (6 bases). Germline V lookup: CDR1 SGHTA, CDR2 FQGNSA. This CDR3 is 15 amino acids long. Trimming stripped 6 bases from V and 1 base from J, with 15 bases between. CDR3 sequence: CASSSTGDLQETQYF. The CDR3, as DNA: TGTGCCAGCAGTAGTACGGGGGATCTCCAAGAGACCCAGTACTTC.

V is TRBV20-1 and J is TRBJ2-1; 11 bases agree with TRBD2. The CDR3 contains 13 residues. Germline loops: CDR1 DFQATT, CDR2 SNEGSKA (reference sequence). V gave up 3 bases and J gave up 7 bases; unmatched junction bases: 2. The CDR3 bases are TGCAGTGCTAGCACTAGCGGGGGAAATGAGCAGTTCTTC. This sequence encodes CSASTSGGNEQFF.

This clonotype was recorded once. This sequence joins TRBV4-1 and TRBJ2-5; D uncertain. The CDR3 runs to 14 residues. Germline CDR1 MGHRA, CDR2 YSYEKL. The V end was cut by 3 bases, the J end by 11 bases, with 19 bases between. The CDR3 sequence: CASSHQGQYNEQYF. CDR3 nucleotide sequence: TGCGCCAGCAGCCACCAAGGGCAGTACAATGAGCAGTACTTC.

This chain joins TRBV4-2 and TRBJ1-3; tentatively, D is TRBD1 (6 bases). CDR1 LGHNA and CDR2 YNFKEQ come from the germline V gene. The V end lost 2 bases, the J end lost 3 bases, and 11 bases lay between the germline ends. This CDR3 comprises 15 residues. The CDR3 protein is CASSQSGQIGNTIYF. CDR3 bases: TGTGCCAGCAGCCAAAGCGGACAGATTGGAAACACCATATATTTT.

A word on this clonotype: A much bigger clone sits one base away, suggesting this may be a read error. The genes are TRBV12-3 or TRBV12-4 and TRBJ1-5; TRBD1 might be the D (5 bases). Between the trimmed V and J ends, which lost 3 bases and 9 bases, there was a span of 15 bases. The CDR3 covers 14 residues. In DNA, the CDR3 is TGTGCCAGCAGTTTGAGTCAGGGAGGTCGGCCCCAGCATTTT. It specifies CASSLSQGGRPQHF.

This chain uses TRBV6-1 with TRBJ1-1; D gene ambiguous. Germline CDR1 and CDR2: MNHNS and SASEGT. V dropped 7 bases and J dropped 3 bases, with 15 bases sitting between them. The CDR3 contains 14 residues. CDR3 coding DNA: TGTGCCAGCACCCAAGTTAGGGTAGACACTGAAGCTTTCTTT. Residues: CASTQVRVDTEAFF.

The CDR3 DNA reads as TGTGCCAGCAGTTTCTGGGTATGGGCTGAAGCTTTCTTT. It specifies CASSFWVWAEAFF. The chain uses TRBV12-3 or TRBV12-4 and TRBJ1-1; no reliable D call. CDR3 length equals 13 residues. Trimming removed 3 bases at V and 6 bases at J, with 11 bases between.

This chain joins TRBV5-1 and TRBJ1-4; the match to TRBD1 covers 9 bases. With V trimmed by 3 bases and J by 5 bases, 8 bases remained unmatched. Germline CDR1 reads SGHRS; CDR2 reads YFSETQ. The CDR3 is 16 amino acids. DNA for the CDR3: TGCGCCAGCAGCTCTAATAGCGGGACAGGGAATGAAAAACTGTTTTTT. It translates to CASSSNSGTGNEKLFF.

In this sample, this clonotype turned up a few times. This chain links TRBV2 with TRBJ1-2, with D hard to call. Trimming shortened V by 7 bases and J by 6 bases, and 12 bases separated the two germline ends. Germline CDR1 SNHLY, CDR2 FYNNEI. The CDR3 extends over 12 amino acids. The CDR3 sequence is CASTGSGNGYTF. The CDR3 nucleotides are TGTGCCAGCACGGGTTCGGGGAATGGCTACACCTTC.

This clonotype showed up just a few times. The chain employs TRBV5-1 and TRBJ2-7; D not resolved. The germline V gene encodes CDR1 SGHRS and CDR2 YFSETQ. CDR3 length equals 14 residues. V was trimmed by 3 bases and J by 0 bases, leaving 10 bases between them. In DNA, the CDR3 is TGCGCCAGCAGCTCCCCCCCGTCCTCCTACGAGCAGTACTTC. It specifies CASSSPPSSYEQYF.

The chain links TRBV4-3 to TRBJ2-7; D tentatively fits TRBD1 or TRBD2 (6 bases each). Trimming cost V 0 bases and J 3 bases, with 12 bases left between them. The CDR3 is 15 residues long. The germline V gene encodes CDR1 LGHNA and CDR2 YSLEER. The CDR3 region has the DNA TGCGCCAGCAGCCAAGATGTGGGGGGCCGCTACGAGCAGTACTTC. Amino acid sequence: CASSQDVGGRYEQYF.

This clonotype turned up a few times. The V and J genes are TRBV6-5 and TRBJ1-2; perhaps TRBD1 as D (5 bases). Germline values: CDR1 MNHEY, CDR2 SVGAGI. This CDR3 contains 14 residues. V was cut by 7 bases and J by 4 bases, with 16 bases left in between. The CDR3: CASTTGVVLYGYTF. The CDR3 nucleotides read TGTGCCAGCACAACGGGGGTCGTACTCTATGGCTACACCTTC.

V gene TRBV6-1 combines with J gene TRBJ1-2, with no clear D. The CDR3 is 13 amino acids. The germline V gene has CDR1 MNHNS and CDR2 SASEGT. Trimming shortened V by 3 bases and J by 4 bases, and 9 bases separated the two germline ends. This CDR3 reads CASSDKGVYGYTF. The CDR3, as DNA: TGTGCCAGCAGTGACAAGGGTGTCTATGGCTACACCTTC.